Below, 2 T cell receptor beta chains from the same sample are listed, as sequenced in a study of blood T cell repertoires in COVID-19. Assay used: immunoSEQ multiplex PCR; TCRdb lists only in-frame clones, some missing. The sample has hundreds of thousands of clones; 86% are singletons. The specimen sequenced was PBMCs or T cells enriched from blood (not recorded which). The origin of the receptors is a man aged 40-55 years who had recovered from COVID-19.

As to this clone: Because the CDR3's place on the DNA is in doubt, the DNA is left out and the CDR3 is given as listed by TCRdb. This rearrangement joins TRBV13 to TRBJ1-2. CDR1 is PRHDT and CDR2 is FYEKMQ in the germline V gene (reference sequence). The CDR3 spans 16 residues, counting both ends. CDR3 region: CASSLRLEREDHGYTF.

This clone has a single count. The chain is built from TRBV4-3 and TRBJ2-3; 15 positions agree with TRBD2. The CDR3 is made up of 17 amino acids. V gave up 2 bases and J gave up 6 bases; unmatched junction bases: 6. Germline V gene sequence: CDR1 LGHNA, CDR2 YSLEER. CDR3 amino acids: CASSQYGLAGGRDTQYF. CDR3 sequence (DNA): TGCGCCAGCAGCCAATACGGACTAGCGGGGGGGCGTGATACGCAGTATTTT.